Below, 8 T cell receptor beta chains from the same sample are listed, as sequenced in a study of T-cell memory formation after mild COVID-19. TCRdb processed the 5' RACE reads anew with MiXCR; each CDR3 protein has one entry. The data show about half a million distinct CDR3 sequences, with 15% to 20% seen just once and over 9% held by the top ten. Sequencing input: PBMCs or a T cell subset sorted from them (not recorded which). These TCRs come from an adult woman who had mild COVID-19 (a few samples of this study predate the infection). Cell type and time point are not known.

This clonotype was counted a few times. V gene TRBV7-9 combines with J gene TRBJ2-5; 13 nucleotides match TRBD2. V trimming: 4 bases; J trimming: 4 bases; junction bases outside the gene matches: 12. CDR3 length equals 18 residues. The germline CDR1 and CDR2 sequences are SEHNR and FQNEAQ (reference sequence). The CDR3 DNA sequence: TGTGCCAGCAGCTCCACAGGACTAGCGGGAGAAGGAGCAGAGACCCAGTACTTC. Amino acids: CASSSTGLAGEGAETQYF.

The CDR3 coding sequence is TGTGCCAGCAGCCCCCTTGGAAACGGGGGTTACGAGCAGTACTTC. This sequence encodes CASSPLGNGGYEQYF. This chain connects TRBV4-2 to TRBJ2-7; D perhaps matches TRBD2 (6 bases). Germline V gene sequence: CDR1 LGHNA, CDR2 YNFKEQ. With 4 bases removed from V and 4 bases from J, the gap between germline ends came to 17 bases. The length of the CDR3 is 15 residues.

This clonotype was seen more than once but under ten times. This chain connects TRBV18 to TRBJ2-3; D possibly corresponds to TRBD2 (5 bases). Trimming took 3 bases from V and 4 from J, leaving 20 bases between them. Germline values: CDR1 KGHSH, CDR2 LQKENI. CDR3 length equals 17 residues. CDR3 sequence: CASSPIGVASLSDTQYF. The CDR3 bases are TGTGCCAGCTCACCGATCGGGGTAGCTTCTCTCTCAGATACGCAGTATTTT.

This clonotype was observed a few times. The chain has TRBV3-1 and TRBJ2-7, with D possibly TRBD2 on 6 matching bases. This CDR3 region has 16 residues. Looked up from germline, CDR1 is LGHDT and CDR2 is YNNKEL (reference sequence). V lost 0 bases, J lost 2 bases, and 14 bases lay in between. The CDR3 sequence: CASSQESGTAPYEQYF. The CDR3 bases are TGTGCCAGCAGCCAAGAATCCGGGACTGCACCCTACGAGCAGTACTTC.

This clonotype was recorded at least ten times. Its ends do not fully match the called genes, so a read error is possible. The J gene is TRBJ2-5, the V gene TRBV5-1; no clear D. Germline V CDR1 and CDR2: SGHRS, YFSETQ. The CDR3 is 11 amino acids. In DNA, the CDR3 is TGTGCCAGCAGCTTAGACGAGACCCAGTACTTC. It translates to CASSLDETQYF.

This clonotype was observed a handful of times. J is TRBJ1-3 and V is TRBV14; no firm D call. Trimming took 4 bases from V and 0 from J, leaving 13 bases between them. Germline V gene lookup returns CDR1 SGHDN and CDR2 FVKESK. The CDR3 spans 16 residues. The CDR3 region is CASSLWTGVSGNTIYF. In DNA form, the CDR3 reads TGTGCCAGCAGCCTATGGACCGGCGTCTCTGGAAACACCATATATTTT.

The chain combines TRBV27 with TRBJ1-2; D is ambiguous. The CDR3 contains 14 residues. CDR1 is MNHEY, CDR2 SMNVEV, per germline (reference sequence). The ends were cut back, 1 base at V and 7 bases at J, with 13 bases in the middle. The CDR3 region has the DNA TGTGCCAGCAGTTTATGGGGTGAGGCGTCTGGCTACACCTTC. Translating gives CASSLWGEASGYTF.

The DNA of the CDR3 is TGTGCCAGCAGCTTAGCTCCCGGACACACCTACGAGCAGTACTTC. It encodes CASSLAPGHTYEQYF. The chain is built from TRBV7-9 and TRBJ2-7, with D maybe TRBD1 (5 bases). Germline values: CDR1 SEHNR, CDR2 FQNEAQ (reference sequence). The CDR3 is made up of 15 amino acids. V was cut by 0 bases and J by 2 bases, with 11 bases left in between.